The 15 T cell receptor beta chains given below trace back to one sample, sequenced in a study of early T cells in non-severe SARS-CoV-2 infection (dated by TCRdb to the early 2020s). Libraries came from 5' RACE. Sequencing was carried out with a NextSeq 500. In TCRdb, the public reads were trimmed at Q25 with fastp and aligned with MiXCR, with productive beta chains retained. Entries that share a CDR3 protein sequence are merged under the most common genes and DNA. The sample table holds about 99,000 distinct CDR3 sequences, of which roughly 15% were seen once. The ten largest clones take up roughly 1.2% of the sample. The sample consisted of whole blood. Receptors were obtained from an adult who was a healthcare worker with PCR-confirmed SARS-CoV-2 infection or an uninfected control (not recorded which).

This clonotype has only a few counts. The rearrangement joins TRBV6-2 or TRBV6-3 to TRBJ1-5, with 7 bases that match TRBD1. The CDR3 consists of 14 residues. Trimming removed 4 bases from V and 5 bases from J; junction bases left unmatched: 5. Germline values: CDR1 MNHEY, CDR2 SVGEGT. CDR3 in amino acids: CASSFGQDYQPQHF. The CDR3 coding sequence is TGTGCCAGCAGTTTCGGACAGGATTATCAGCCCCAGCATTTT.

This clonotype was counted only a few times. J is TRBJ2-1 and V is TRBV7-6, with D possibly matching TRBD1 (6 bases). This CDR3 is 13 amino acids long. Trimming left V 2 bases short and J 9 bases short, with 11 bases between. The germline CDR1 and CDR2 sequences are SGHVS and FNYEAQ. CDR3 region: CASSLPLQGEQFF. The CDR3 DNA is TGTGCCAGCAGCTTACCCTTACAGGGTGAGCAGTTCTTC. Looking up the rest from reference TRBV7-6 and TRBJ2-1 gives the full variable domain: GAGVSQSPRYKVTKRGQDVALRCDPISGHVSLYWYRQALGQGPEFLTYFNYEAQQDKSGLPNDRFSAERPEGSISTLTIQRTEQRDSAMYRCASSLPLQGEQFFGPGTRLTVL.

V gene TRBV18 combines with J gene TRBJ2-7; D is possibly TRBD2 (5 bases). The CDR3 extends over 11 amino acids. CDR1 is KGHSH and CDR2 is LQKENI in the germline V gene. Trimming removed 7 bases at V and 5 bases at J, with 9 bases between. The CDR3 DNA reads TGTGCCAGCTGGTCGGGAAACGAGCAGTACTTC. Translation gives CASWSGNEQYF.

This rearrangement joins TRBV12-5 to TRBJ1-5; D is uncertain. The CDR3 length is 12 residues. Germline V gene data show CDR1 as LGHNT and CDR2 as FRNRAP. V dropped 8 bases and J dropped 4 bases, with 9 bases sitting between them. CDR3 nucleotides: TGTGCTAGTTCGACGGTGAATCAGCCCCAGCATTTT. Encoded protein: CASSTVNQPQHF.

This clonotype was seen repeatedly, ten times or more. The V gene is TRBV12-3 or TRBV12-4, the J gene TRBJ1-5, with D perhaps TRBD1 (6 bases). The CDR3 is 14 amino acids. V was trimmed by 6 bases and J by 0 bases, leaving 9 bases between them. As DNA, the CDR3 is TGTGCCAGCAGCCAGGGGTATAGCAATCAGCCCCAGCATTTT. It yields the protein CASSQGYSNQPQHF.

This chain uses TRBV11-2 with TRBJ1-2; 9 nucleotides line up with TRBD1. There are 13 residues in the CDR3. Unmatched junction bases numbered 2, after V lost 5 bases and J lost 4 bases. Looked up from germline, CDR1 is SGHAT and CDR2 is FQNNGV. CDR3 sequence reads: CASSIQGAYGYTF. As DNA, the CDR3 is TGTGCCAGCAGCATACAGGGGGCCTATGGCTACACCTTC.

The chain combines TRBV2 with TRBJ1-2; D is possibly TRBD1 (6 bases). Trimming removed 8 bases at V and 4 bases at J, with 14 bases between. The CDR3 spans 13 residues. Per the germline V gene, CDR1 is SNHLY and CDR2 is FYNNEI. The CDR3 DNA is TGTGCCAGCTCCTACAGGGCAGGCTATGGCTACACCTTC. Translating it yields CASSYRAGYGYTF.

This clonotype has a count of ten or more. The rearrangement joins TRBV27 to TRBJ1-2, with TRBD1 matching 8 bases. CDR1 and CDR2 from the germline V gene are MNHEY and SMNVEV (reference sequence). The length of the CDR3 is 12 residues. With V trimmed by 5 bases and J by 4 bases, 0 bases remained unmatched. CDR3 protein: CASSTGGYGYTF. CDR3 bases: TGTGCCAGCAGTACAGGGGGCTATGGCTACACCTTC.

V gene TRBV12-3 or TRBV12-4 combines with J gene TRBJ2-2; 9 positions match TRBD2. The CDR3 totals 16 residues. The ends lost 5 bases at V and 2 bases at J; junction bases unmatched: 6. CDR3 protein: CASSLQTSGNTGELFF. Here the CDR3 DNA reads TGTGCCAGCAGTCTCCAGACTAGCGGAAACACCGGGGAGCTGTTTTTT.

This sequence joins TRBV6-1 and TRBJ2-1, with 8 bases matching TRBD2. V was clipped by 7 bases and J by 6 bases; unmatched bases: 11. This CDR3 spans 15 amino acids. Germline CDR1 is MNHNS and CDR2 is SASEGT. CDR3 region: CASTRGGGPFNEQFF. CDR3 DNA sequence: TGTGCCAGCACCCGGGGGGGAGGGCCATTCAATGAGCAGTTCTTC.

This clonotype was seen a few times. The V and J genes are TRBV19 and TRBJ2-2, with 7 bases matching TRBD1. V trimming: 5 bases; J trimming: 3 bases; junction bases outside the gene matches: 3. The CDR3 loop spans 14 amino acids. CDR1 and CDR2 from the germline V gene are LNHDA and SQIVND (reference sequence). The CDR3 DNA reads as TGTGCCAGTAGTTATGGACAGGACACCGGGGAGCTGTTTTTT. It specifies CASSYGQDTGELFF.

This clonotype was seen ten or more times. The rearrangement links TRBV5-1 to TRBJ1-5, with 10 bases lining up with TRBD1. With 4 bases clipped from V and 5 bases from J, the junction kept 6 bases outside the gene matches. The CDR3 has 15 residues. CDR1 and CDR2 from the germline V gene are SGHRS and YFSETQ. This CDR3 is CASSLFGTGDQPQHF. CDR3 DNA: TGCGCCAGCAGCCTATTCGGGACAGGGGATCAGCCCCAGCATTTT.

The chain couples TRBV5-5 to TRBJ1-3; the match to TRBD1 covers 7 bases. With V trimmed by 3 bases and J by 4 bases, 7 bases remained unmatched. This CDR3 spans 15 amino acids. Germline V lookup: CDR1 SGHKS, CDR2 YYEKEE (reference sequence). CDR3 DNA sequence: TGTGCCAGCAGCTCTATTGACAGGGTCGGAAACACCATATATTTT. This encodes CASSSIDRVGNTIYF.

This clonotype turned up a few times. In DNA, the CDR3 is TGTGCCACCGCCGCGGGAGGGTACCAAGATACGCAGTATTTT. Translating it yields CATAAGGYQDTQYF. The V call is TRBV15, the J call TRBJ2-3; 9 bases line up with TRBD2. Germline lookup yields CDR1 LNHNV and CDR2 YYDKDF (reference sequence). The length of the CDR3 is 14 residues. Losses at the gene ends were 8 bases for V and 5 bases for J; bases not matched to a gene: 8.

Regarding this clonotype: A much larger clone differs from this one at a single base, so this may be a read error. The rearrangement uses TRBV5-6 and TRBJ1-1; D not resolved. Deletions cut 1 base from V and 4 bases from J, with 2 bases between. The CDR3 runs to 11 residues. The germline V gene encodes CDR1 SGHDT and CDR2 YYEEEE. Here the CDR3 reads CASSLSTEAFF. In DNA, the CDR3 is TGTGCCAGCAGCTTGAGCACTGAAGCTTTCTTT.